This T cell receptor (beta chain) was captured in a study of lymphopenia after photon versus proton radiotherapy (dated by TCRdb to about 2019). Turning to the overall study: The study compared the immunological effects of photon versus proton radiation therapy in patients with gastrointestinal tumors who developed high-grade lymphopenia. The roughly 21 patients in the cohort had gastrointestinal tumors, were treated with either photon or proton therapy, and subsequently developed lymphopenia. The goal of the study was to characterize the differences between the two radiation modalities in how they affect the immune system. Beyond this particular receptor, the publication reports: During treatment, patients who received proton therapy stayed relatively stable, whereas patients who received photon therapy lost naive T cells and TCR diversity and gained effector/memory populations. The survival association was assessed only in patients who died, and the authors presented better survival with proton therapy as a possibility rather than a demonstrated result. Among patients across the cohort who died, overall survival time showed an inverse correlation with a larger post-nadir drop in TCR diversity. Once the lymphocyte count had reached its nadir, the repertoires of photon-treated patients showed oligoclonal expansion, particularly of CD8+ Temra cells, and this expansion drove the decline in diversity.

Cut back by 0 bases and 0 bases, the V and J ends lie 8 bases apart. The CDR3 measures 16 amino acids from cysteine to phenylalanine. Only the CDR3 region is kept as DNA, spanning 48 bases read in frame from base 1. Based on the germline V gene (reference sequence), the CDR1 and CDR2 sequences are SGHAT and FQDESV. Library construction relied on the immunoSEQ multiplex PCR assay. Deep sequencing of rearranged TCR beta loci, alongside multiparametric flow cytometry, was used to profile T cell repertoires. Sourced from immuneACCESS, this table was stored by TCRdb with only in-frame sequences that have V and J called. A share of the clones is absent; for the studies checked, an unresolved V gene accounts for under half, and the remainder has no known explanation. Present in this sample are 60,000 to 75,000 clones, 75% to 90% of which were seen just once. The top ten hold approximately 2.2% of the sample.

Turning to this clone: Its antigen has not been determined. No quality values exist for individual bases; no much larger clone is one base distant.

The TCR comes from a man aged 40-49 years with gastric cancer. Recombination connected TRBV11-1 to TRBJ1-4; too little of a D gene remains to name it. Sample: peripheral blood, taken from a patient treated with photon-based radiotherapy. The CDR3 loop reads CASSLAESATNEKLFF. The DNA reads as follows: TGTGCCAGCAGCTTAGCAGAGAGCGCAACTAATGAAAAACTGTTTTTT. The entire variable domain, with the stretches around the CDR3 drawn from the reference TRBV11-1 and TRBJ1-4 proteins, is EAEVAQSPRYKITEKSQAVAFWCDPISGHATLYWYRQILGQGPELLVQFQDESVVDDSQLPKDRFSAERLKGVDSTLKIQPAELGDSAMYLCASSLAESATNEKLFFGSGTQLSVL.